Detailed here is one T cell receptor beta chain. This sample was included in a study of blood T cell repertoires in COVID-19. V shed 7 bases, J shed 4 bases, and the junction held 13 bases outside the gene matches. Germline V gene data show CDR1 as MDHEN and CDR2 as SYDVKM. CDR3 length: 16 amino acids. TCRdb's table, derived via immunoSEQ multiplex PCR, lists solely in-frame clones and lacks some. This sample carries approximately 240,000 clones, roughly nine tenths of them seen once, and the ten largest clones take 6% to 7%. This chain joins TRBV28 and TRBJ1-1, with 9 bases fitting TRBD1. This TCR came from a woman aged 25 to 39 with acute COVID-19. The material sequenced was PBMCs or T cells enriched from blood (not recorded which). CDR3 DNA sequence: TGTGCCAGCACCGAAAGCGGGACAGGGTTGGGCACTGAAGCTTTCTTT. Translation: CASTESGTGLGTEAFF.